This entry lists 3 T cell receptor beta chains sequenced from one sample in a study of T cells in localized non-small cell lung cancer. Method: immunoSEQ multiplex PCR; TCRdb's copy keeps in-frame clones and lacks some. The table has tens of thousands of clones, 88% seen once. Sequencing was performed on peripheral blood, taken before any cancer treatment. The receptors were gathered from a woman aged 35 to 69 with stage I lung adenocarcinoma.

The rearrangement joins TRBV7-8 to TRBJ1-1, with D maybe TRBD1 (5 bases). Trimming shortened V by 6 bases and J by 3 bases, and 11 bases separated the two germline ends. CDR3 size: 13 residues. Germline lookup yields CDR1 SGHVS and CDR2 FQNEAQ. CDR3 region: CASRPGFDTEAFF. CDR3 DNA sequence: TGTGCCAGCAGGCCAGGGTTTGACACTGAAGCTTTCTTT.

The gene calls are TRBV2 and TRBJ1-2; no clear D gene. CDR3 length equals 12 residues. In germline, CDR1 is SNHLY, CDR2 FYNNEI. Trimming stripped 6 bases from V and 6 bases from J, with 11 bases between. The CDR3 loop reads CASRPSGDGYTF. The CDR3 DNA sequence: TGTGCCAGCAGGCCCTCCGGGGATGGCTACACCTTC.

This clone was seen a few times. The J gene is TRBJ2-1, the V gene TRBV19; 9 bases align to TRBD2. Germline V gives CDR1 LNHDA, CDR2 SQIVND (reference sequence). The CDR3 extends over 16 amino acids. J gave up 3 bases and V 3 bases, and 6 bases lay outside the gene matches. CDR3 DNA sequence: TGTGCCAGTAGTATGGATAGCGGGGGTTTCTACAATGAGCAGTTCTTC. Protein sequence: CASSMDSGGFYNEQFF.